Listed here are 19 T cell receptor beta chains from one sample, sequenced in a study of T cell repertoires in cytomegalovirus infection. One entry per CDR3 protein, called by TCRdb with MiXCR from the reads. The sample holds 200,000 to 300,000 distinct CDR3 sequences, approximately 9.1% seen once. Sequenced sample: PBMCs. Source of these receptors: a human donor in good health (CMV status not recorded). Some clones in this sample may be carry-over from other donors' samples.

A few counts support this clonotype. J is TRBJ1-5 and V is TRBV28; a weak D match, TRBD1 (5 bases). The CDR3 is 13 residues long. CDR1 is MDHEN and CDR2 is SYDVKM in the germline V gene. Trimming removed 7 bases from V and 14 bases from J, with 21 bases in between. This CDR3 is CASIQGPTTSKHF. Written as DNA, the CDR3 is TGTGCCAGCATCCAGGGACCGACAACTTCCAAGCATTTT. Based on the CDR3 plus reference TRBV28 and TRBJ1-5, the full variable domain is DVKVTQSSRYLVKRTGEKVFLECVQDMDHENMFWYRQDPGLGLRLIYFSYDVKMKEKGDIPEGYSVSREKKERFSLILESASTNQTSMYLCASIQGPTTSKHFGDGTRLSIL.

The chain uses TRBV7-2 and TRBJ2-7; TRBD2 matches 10 bases. Losses at the gene ends were 5 bases for V and 1 base for J; bases not matched to a gene: 8. Germline CDR1 reads SGHTA; CDR2 reads FQGNSA. The CDR3 extends over 16 amino acids. The DNA for the CDR3 is TGTGCCAGCAGCCAGGGCGGACTAGCGGAATCCTACGAGCAGTACTTC. It yields the protein CASSQGGLAESYEQYF.

In this sample, this clonotype turned up many times. V gene TRBV7-2 combines with J gene TRBJ2-5; 8 nucleotides agree with TRBD2. V shed 5 bases, J shed 5 bases, and the junction held 10 bases outside the gene matches. Germline loops: CDR1 SGHTA, CDR2 FQGNSA. This CDR3 spans 15 amino acids. Here the CDR3 reads CASSRSGVNAETQYF. The CDR3 nucleotides are TGTGCCAGCAGCCGTAGCGGGGTGAATGCGGAGACCCAGTACTTC. Full variable domain (remainder filled in from reference TRBV7-2 and TRBJ2-5): GAGVSQSPSNKVTEKGKDVELRCDPISGHTALYWYRQSLGQGLEFLIYFQGNSAPDKSGLPSDRFSAERTGGSVSTLTIQRTQQEDSAVYLCASSRSGVNAETQYFGPGTRLLVL.

This clonotype was seen a handful of times. This chain connects TRBV12-3 or TRBV12-4 to TRBJ2-1, with 9 bases lining up with TRBD2. This CDR3 comprises 19 residues. Trimming removed 1 base from V and 2 bases from J; junction bases left unmatched: 12. CDR3 DNA sequence: TGTGCCAGCAGTTTAGTAGTGGGTGGACTAGCGAGGACCTACAATGAGCAGTTCTTC. Translating gives CASSLVVGGLARTYNEQFF.

This clonotype was observed at least ten times. The chain combines TRBV7-2 with TRBJ1-3, with TRBD1 as a possible D gene (5 bases). V was pared by 2 bases and J by 2 bases, with 7 bases between. This CDR3 spans 14 amino acids. Germline assignment: CDR1 SGHTA and CDR2 FQGNSA. The CDR3 coding sequence is TGTGCCAGCAGCTTATTGACAGCTGGAAACACCATATATTTT. This codes for CASSLLTAGNTIYF.

This clonotype was seen a handful of times. The rearrangement uses TRBV2 and TRBJ1-2; 9 bases fit TRBD1. The CDR3 length is 14 residues. Germline V gene sequence: CDR1 SNHLY, CDR2 FYNNEI. Trimming removed 6 bases from V and 7 bases from J; junction bases left unmatched: 9. The CDR3 DNA sequence: TGTGCCAGCAGCGGGACGGGACAGGGAGGTGGCTACACCTTC. Protein product: CASSGTGQGGGYTF.

This clonotype came up many times. The rearrangement links TRBV20-1 to TRBJ1-2; D is undetermined. V was trimmed by 0 bases and J by 4 bases, leaving 9 bases between them. CDR3 size: 13 residues. The germline CDR1 and CDR2 sequences are DFQATT and SNEGSKA (reference sequence). For the CDR3, the DNA is TGCAGTGCTAGAGAAGAAAATGTCTATGGCTACACCTTC. Its protein is CSAREENVYGYTF.

This clonotype was counted at least ten times. The chain employs TRBV7-4 and TRBJ2-4; 9 bases map to TRBD1. The CDR3 totals 14 residues. Germline assignment: CDR1 SGHVT and CDR2 SQSDAQ. J was trimmed by 8 bases and V by 5 bases; bases with no gene match: 7. The CDR3 bases are TGTGCCAGCAGCCAGGGACAGGGCTCCGACATTCAGTACTTC. It codes for CASSQGQGSDIQYF.

For this clonotype: This may come from a read error, since a much larger clone is one base off. The chain carries TRBV7-6 and TRBJ2-7; 7 nucleotides match TRBD1. The length of the CDR3 is 15 residues. From germline, CDR1 is SGHVS and CDR2 FNYEAQ. The CDR3 nucleotides are TGTGCCAGCAGCTCCAGCTCAGGGGGTTCCTACGAGCAGTGCTTC. It codes for CASSSSSGGSYEQCF.

There are many counts of this clonotype. The V call is TRBV7-2, the J call TRBJ1-5; 7 bases agree with TRBD1. This CDR3 has 14 amino acids. CDR1 is SGHTA and CDR2 is FQGNSA in the germline V gene. Trimming cost V 5 bases and J 3 bases; bases outside gene matches: 4. The CDR3 loop is CASSPDRDNQPQHF. CDR3 bases: TGTGCCAGCAGCCCAGACAGGGACAATCAGCCCCAGCATTTT.

The chain links TRBV18 to TRBJ2-1; 9 bases match TRBD1. The V and J ends lost 2 bases and 8 bases, in that order; junction bases with no gene match: 13. The germline CDR1 and CDR2 sequences are KGHSH and LQKENI. The CDR3 spans 17 residues. The DNA of the CDR3 is TGTGCCAGCTCACCATTGACAAGCGCCGGGACAGGGCATGAGCAGTTCTTC. As protein: CASSPLTSAGTGHEQFF.

The rearrangement links TRBV11-2 to TRBJ2-7; the D gene is possibly TRBD2 (5 bases). V was pared by 5 bases and J by 2 bases, with 22 bases between. Germline values: CDR1 SGHAT, CDR2 FQNNGV. CDR3 length: 17 residues. The CDR3 loop is CASSPGGWLRVTYEQYF. The CDR3 DNA reads TGTGCCAGCAGCCCAGGCGGGTGGTTGCGGGTAACCTACGAGCAGTACTTC.

The rearrangement links TRBV7-4 to TRBJ2-7, with D perhaps matching TRBD1 or TRBD2 (5 bases each). This CDR3 is built from 11 residues. Germline V CDR1 and CDR2: SGHVT, SQSDAQ. Between the trimmed V and J ends, which lost 10 bases and 12 bases, there was a span of 19 bases. Here the CDR3 DNA reads TGTGCCATCCCCGCTTCCGGGACGAGGTACTTC. It codes for CAIPASGTRYF.

Ten or more counts support this clonotype. CDR3 protein: CASSTPLTGSTDTQYF. The CDR3 bases are TGTGCCAGCAGCACCCCGTTGACAGGGAGCACAGATACGCAGTATTTT. The J gene is TRBJ2-3, the V gene TRBV5-4; 7 bases fit TRBD1. Per the germline V gene, CDR1 is SGHNT and CDR2 is YYREEE (reference sequence). The trim removed 4 bases at V and 0 bases at J, leaving 8 bases unmatched. The CDR3 is 16 residues long. The full variable domain, with the rest looked up from reference TRBV5-4 and TRBJ2-3, is ETGVTQSPTHLIKTRGQQVTLRCSSQSGHNTVSWYQQALGQGPQFIFQYYREEENGRGNFPPRFSGLQFPNYSSELNVNALELDDSALYLCASSTPLTGSTDTQYFGPGTRLTVL.

This clonotype was picked up a small number of times. The V and J genes are TRBV12-5 and TRBJ2-5; 11 nucleotides match TRBD2. CDR1 is LGHNT, CDR2 FRNRAP, per germline. The V and J ends lost 10 bases and 4 bases, in that order; junction bases with no gene match: 5. This CDR3 spans 13 amino acids. Here the CDR3 DNA reads TGTGCTACCAAAGGACTAGCGGGAGAGACCCAGTACTTC. The encoded protein is CATKGLAGETQYF.

This clonotype was detected ten times or more. This sequence joins TRBV7-2 and TRBJ2-2; 7 bases are shared with TRBD2. Trimming removed 2 bases from V and 3 bases from J; junction bases left unmatched: 6. This CDR3 is 16 amino acids long. Germline V gene data show CDR1 as SGHTA and CDR2 as FQGNSA. CDR3 in DNA: TGTGCCAGCAGCTTAACACGCGGGGGTGACACCGGGGAGCTGTTTTTT. Its translation is CASSLTRGGDTGELFF. The variable domain in full, completed from reference TRBV7-2 and TRBJ2-2, reads GAGVSQSPSNKVTEKGKDVELRCDPISGHTALYWYRQSLGQGLEFLIYFQGNSAPDKSGLPSDRFSAERTGGSVSTLTIQRTQQEDSAVYLCASSLTRGGDTGELFFGEGSRLTVL.

The chain links TRBV6-2 or TRBV6-3 to TRBJ2-5; D is perhaps TRBD2 (6 bases). Germline V lookup: CDR1 MNHEY, CDR2 SVGEGT. The CDR3 runs 14 residues. V gave up 0 bases and J gave up 1 base, with 6 bases separating them. CDR3 bases: TGTGCCAGCAGTTACTCGGGAGGCCAAGAGACCCAGTACTTC. Its protein is CASSYSGGQETQYF.

Ten or more counts support this clonotype. The chain links TRBV19 to TRBJ1-1; 9 bases map to TRBD1. The V and J ends lost 8 bases and 4 bases, in that order; junction bases with no gene match: 5. The CDR3 is made up of 13 amino acids. Germline CDR1 and CDR2: LNHDA and SQIVND (reference sequence). The CDR3 loop is CASWDRVGTEAFF. DNA for the CDR3: TGTGCCAGTTGGGACAGGGTGGGCACTGAAGCTTTCTTT. Variable domain in full (rest from reference TRBV19 and TRBJ1-1): DGGITQSPKYLFRKEGQNVTLSCEQNLNHDAMYWYRQDPGQGLRLIYYSQIVNDFQKGDIAEGYSVSREKKESFPLTVTSAQKNPTAFYLCASWDRVGTEAFFGQGTRLTVV.

This clonotype appeared many times. The chain couples TRBV7-2 to TRBJ1-5, with 8 bases aligning to TRBD1. CDR3 length: 15 residues. Germline V gene data show CDR1 as SGHTA and CDR2 as FQGNSA. Losses at the gene ends were 5 bases for V and 2 bases for J; bases not matched to a gene: 5. This CDR3 is CASSPMTGGNQPQHF. The CDR3 bases are TGTGCCAGCAGCCCGATGACAGGGGGCAATCAGCCCCAGCATTTT.